The text below deals with one T cell receptor (beta chain). Its specificity is not known. Sequencing used immunoSEQ multiplex PCR; TCRdb keeps in-frame clones, though not all of them. This sample has around 4,100 clones, with about 60% found just once. The sample comes from a study of tissue T cells after allogeneic stem cell transplantation. Overall study findings and caveats: Only a limited share of tissue TCRs appeared in blood or spleen.

The CDR3 consists of 16 residues. Trimming removed 6 bases at V and 4 bases at J, with 19 bases between. Germline values: CDR1 MNHNY, CDR2 SVGAGI (reference sequence). The receptor's source is a female donor of 60 years or more with lung cancer. The chain couples TRBV6-6 to TRBJ1-3; possibly TRBD1 for D (6 bases). Sequenced here: tissue from the esophagus, sampled at autopsy. CDR3 in DNA: TGTGCCAGCAGATCACTCGGGGGGGCAAGAGGAAACACCATATATTTT. The encoded protein is CASRSLGGARGNTIYF.